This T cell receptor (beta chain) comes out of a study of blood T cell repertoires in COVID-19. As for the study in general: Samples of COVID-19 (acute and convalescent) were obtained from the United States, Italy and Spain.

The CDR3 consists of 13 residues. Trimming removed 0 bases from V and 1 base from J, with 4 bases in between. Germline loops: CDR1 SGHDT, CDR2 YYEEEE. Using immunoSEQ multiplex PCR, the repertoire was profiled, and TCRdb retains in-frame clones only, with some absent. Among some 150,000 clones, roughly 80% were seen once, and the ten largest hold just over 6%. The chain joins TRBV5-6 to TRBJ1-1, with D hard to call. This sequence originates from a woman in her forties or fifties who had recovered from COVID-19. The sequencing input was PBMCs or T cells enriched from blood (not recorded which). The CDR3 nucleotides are TGTGCCAGCAGCTTGGGGCCGAACACTGAAGCTTTCTTT. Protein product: CASSLGPNTEAFF. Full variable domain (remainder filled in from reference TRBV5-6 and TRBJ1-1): DAGVTQSPTHLIKTRGQQVTLRCSPKSGHDTVSWYQQALGQGPQFIFQYYEEEERQRGNFPDRFSGHQFPNYSSELNVNALLLGDSALYLCASSLGPNTEAFFGQGTRLTVV.